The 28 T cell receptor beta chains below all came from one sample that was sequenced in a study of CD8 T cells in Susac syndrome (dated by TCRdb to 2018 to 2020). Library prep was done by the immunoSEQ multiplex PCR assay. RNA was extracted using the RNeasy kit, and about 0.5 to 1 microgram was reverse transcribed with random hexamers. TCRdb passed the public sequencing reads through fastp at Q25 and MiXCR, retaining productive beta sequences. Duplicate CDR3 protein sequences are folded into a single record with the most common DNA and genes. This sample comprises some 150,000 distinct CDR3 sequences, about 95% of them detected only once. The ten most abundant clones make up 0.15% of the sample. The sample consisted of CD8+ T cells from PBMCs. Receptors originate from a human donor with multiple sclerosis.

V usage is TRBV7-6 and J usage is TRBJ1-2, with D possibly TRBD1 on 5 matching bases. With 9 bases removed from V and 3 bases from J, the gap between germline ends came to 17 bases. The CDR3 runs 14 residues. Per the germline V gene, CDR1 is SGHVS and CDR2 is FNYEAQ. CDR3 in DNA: TGTGCCAGTGGACCGGGACCAGATCACTATGGCTACACCTTC. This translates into CASGPGPDHYGYTF.

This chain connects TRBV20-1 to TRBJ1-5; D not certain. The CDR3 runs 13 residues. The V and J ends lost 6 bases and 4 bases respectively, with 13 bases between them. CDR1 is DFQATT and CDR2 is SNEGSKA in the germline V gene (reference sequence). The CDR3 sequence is CSAGKDGNQPQHF. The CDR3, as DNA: TGCAGTGCCGGAAAGGACGGGAATCAGCCCCAGCATTTT.

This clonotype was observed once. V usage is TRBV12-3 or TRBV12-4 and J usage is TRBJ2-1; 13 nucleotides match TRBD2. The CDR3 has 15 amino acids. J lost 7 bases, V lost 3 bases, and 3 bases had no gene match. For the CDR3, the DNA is TGTGCCAGCAGTTTGGGGACTAGCGGGGCGAATGAGCAGTTCTTC. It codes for CASSLGTSGANEQFF.

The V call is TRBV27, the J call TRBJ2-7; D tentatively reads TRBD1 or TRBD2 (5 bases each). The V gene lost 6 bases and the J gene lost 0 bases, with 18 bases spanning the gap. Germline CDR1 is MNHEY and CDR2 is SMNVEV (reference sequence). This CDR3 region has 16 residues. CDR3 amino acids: CASSLSGRYRSYEQYF. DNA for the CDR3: TGTGCCAGCAGCTTGTCGGGGCGCTATCGCTCCTACGAGCAGTACTTC.

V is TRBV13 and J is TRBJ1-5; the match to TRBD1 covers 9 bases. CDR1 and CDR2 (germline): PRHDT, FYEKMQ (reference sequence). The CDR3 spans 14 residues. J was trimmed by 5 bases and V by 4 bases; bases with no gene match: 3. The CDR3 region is CASSWGQGDQPQHF. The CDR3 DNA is TGTGCCAGCAGCTGGGGACAGGGAGATCAGCCCCAGCATTTT.

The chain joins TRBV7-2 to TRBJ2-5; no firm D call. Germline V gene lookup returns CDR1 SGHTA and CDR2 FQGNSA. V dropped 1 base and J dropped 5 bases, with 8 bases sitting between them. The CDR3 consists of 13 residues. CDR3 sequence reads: CASSLVVEETQYF. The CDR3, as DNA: TGTGCCAGCAGCTTAGTGGTTGAGGAGACCCAGTACTTC.

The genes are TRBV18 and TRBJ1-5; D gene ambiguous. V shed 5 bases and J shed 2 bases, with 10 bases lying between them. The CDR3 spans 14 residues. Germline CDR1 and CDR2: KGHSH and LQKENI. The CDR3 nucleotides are TGTGCCAGCTCATGGGGAGAAGGCAATCAGCCCCAGCATTTT. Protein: CASSWGEGNQPQHF.

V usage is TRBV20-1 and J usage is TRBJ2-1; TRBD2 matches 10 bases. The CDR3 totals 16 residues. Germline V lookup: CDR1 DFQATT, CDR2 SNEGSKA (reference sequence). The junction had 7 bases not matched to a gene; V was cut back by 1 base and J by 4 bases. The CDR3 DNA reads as TGCAGTGCTAGAGGGGCTAGCGGGGGCTATTACAATGAGCAGTTCTTC. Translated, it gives CSARGASGGYYNEQFF.

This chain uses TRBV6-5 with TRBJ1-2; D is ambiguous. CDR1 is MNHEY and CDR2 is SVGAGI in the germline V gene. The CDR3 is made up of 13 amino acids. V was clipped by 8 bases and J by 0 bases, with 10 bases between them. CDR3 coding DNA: TGTGCCAGCGCCTTGGAGCCTAACTATGGCTACACCTTC. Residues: CASALEPNYGYTF.

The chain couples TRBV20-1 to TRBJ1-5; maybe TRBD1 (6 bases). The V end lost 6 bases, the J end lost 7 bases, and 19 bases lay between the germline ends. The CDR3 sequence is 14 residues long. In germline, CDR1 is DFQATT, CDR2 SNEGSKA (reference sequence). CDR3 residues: CSATGTTAGQPQHF. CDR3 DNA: TGCAGTGCAACCGGGACAACGGCAGGCCAGCCCCAGCATTTT.

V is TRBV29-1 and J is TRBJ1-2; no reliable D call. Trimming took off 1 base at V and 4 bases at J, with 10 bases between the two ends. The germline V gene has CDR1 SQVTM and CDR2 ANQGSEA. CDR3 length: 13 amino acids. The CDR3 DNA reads TGCAGCGTTGAAGGCGGCGATATCTATGGCTACACCTTC. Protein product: CSVEGGDIYGYTF.

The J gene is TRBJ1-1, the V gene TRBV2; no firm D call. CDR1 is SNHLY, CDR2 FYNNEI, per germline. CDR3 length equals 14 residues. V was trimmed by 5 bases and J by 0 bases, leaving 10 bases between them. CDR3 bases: TGTGCCAGCAGTTATAGTCTACTGAACACTGAAGCTTTCTTT. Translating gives CASSYSLLNTEAFF.

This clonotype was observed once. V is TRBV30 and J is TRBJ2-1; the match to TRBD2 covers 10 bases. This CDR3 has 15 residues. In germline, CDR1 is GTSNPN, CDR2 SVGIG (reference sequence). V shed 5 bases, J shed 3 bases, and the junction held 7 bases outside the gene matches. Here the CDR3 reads CAWDPGLAHYNEQFF. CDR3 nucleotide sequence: TGTGCCTGGGACCCGGGACTAGCGCACTACAATGAGCAGTTCTTC.

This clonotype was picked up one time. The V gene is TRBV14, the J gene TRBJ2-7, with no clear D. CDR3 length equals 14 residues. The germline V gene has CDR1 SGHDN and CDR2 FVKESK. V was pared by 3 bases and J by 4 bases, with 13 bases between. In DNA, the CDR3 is TGTGCCAGCAGCCAGAGTCAACAGCCTTACGAGCAGTACTTC. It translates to CASSQSQQPYEQYF.

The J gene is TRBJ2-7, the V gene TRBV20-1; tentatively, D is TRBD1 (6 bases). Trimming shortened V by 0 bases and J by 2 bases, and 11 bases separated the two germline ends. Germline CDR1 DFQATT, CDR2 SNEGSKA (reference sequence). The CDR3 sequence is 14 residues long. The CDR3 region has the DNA TGCAGTGCTAGAGACCGGGACAAGACCTACGAGCAGTACTTC. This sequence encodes CSARDRDKTYEQYF.

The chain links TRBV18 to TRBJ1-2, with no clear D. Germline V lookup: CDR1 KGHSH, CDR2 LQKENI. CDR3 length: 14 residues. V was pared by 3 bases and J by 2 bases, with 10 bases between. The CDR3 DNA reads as TGTGCCAGCTCACCGTCGGGGTCCAACTATGGCTACACCTTC. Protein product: CASSPSGSNYGYTF.

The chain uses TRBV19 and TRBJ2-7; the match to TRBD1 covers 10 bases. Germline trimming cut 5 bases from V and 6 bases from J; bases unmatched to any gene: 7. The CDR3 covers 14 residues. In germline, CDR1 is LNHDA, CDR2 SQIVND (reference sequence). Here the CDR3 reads CASSSGQGVAEQYF. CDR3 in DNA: TGTGCCAGTAGTTCCGGACAGGGGGTAGCCGAGCAGTACTTC.

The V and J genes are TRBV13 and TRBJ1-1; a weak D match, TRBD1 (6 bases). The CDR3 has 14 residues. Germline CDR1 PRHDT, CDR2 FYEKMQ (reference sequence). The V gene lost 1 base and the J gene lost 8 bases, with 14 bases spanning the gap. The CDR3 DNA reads TGTGCCAGCAGCTTAGTGGGGACACACAACGAAGCTTTCTTT. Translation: CASSLVGTHNEAFF.

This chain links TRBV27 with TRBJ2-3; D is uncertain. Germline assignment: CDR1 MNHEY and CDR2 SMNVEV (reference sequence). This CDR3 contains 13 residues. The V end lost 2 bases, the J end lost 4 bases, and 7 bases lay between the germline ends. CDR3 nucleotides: TGTGCCAGCAGTTTAGAGTGGGCAGATACGCAGTATTTT. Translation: CASSLEWADTQYF.

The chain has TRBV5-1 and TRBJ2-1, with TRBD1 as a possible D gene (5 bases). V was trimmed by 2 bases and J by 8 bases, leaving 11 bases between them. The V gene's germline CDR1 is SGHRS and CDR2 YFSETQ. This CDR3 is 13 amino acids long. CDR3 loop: CASSLQVGHEQFF. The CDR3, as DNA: TGCGCCAGCAGCTTACAGGTGGGCCATGAGCAGTTCTTC.

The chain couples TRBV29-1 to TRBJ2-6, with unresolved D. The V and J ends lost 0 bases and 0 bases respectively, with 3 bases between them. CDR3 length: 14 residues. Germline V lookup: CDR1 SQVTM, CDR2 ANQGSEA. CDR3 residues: CSVEDLSGANVLTF. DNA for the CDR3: TGCAGCGTTGAAGATCTCTCTGGGGCCAACGTCCTGACTTTC. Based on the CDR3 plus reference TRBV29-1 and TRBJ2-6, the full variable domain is SAVISQKPSRDICQRGTSLTIQCQVDSQVTMMFWYRQQPGQSLTLIATANQGSEATYESGFVIDKFPISRPNLTFSTLTVSNMSPEDSSIYLCSVEDLSGANVLTFGAGSRLTVL.

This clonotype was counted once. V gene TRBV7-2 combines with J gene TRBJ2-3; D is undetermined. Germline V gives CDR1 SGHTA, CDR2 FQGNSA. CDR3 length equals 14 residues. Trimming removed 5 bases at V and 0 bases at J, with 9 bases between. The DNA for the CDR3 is TGTGCCAGCAGCGCCGGATACAGCACAGATACGCAGTATTTT. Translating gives CASSAGYSTDTQYF.

CDR3 coding DNA: TGCGCCAGCAGGGACAGGGCGAAAGAGACCCAGTACTTC. It is translated as CASRDRAKETQYF. The chain uses TRBV23-1 and TRBJ2-5; TRBD1 agrees at 8 bases. TRBV23-1 is assigned to the ORF class and has an uncertain function. The CDR3 has 13 amino acids. The J segment lost 3 bases and the V segment lost 6 bases, leaving 3 bases of the junction unmatched.

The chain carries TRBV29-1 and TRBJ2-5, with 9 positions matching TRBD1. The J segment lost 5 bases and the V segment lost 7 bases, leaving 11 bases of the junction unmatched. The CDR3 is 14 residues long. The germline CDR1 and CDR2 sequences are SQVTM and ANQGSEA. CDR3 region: CSAFTGTGKETQYF. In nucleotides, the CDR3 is TGCAGCGCCTTTACAGGGACAGGGAAGGAGACCCAGTACTTC.

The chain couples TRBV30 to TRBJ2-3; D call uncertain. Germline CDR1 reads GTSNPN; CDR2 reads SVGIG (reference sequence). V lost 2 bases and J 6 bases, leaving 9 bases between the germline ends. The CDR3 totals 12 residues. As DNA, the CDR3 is TGTGCCTGGAGTATCATGGGGGATACGCAGTATTTT. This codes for CAWSIMGDTQYF.

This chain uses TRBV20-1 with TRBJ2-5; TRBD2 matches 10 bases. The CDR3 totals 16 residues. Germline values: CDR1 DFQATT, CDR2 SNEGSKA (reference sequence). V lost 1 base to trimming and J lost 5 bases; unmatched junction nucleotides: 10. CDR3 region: CSARVVGLAGEETQYF. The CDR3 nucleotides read TGCAGTGCTAGAGTGGTAGGGCTAGCGGGGGAGGAGACCCAGTACTTC.

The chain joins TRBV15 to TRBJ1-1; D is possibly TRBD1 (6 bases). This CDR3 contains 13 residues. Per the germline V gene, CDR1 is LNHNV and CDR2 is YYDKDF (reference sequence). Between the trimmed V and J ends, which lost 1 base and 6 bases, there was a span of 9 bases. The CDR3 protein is CATSRGQEAEAFF. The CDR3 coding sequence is TGTGCCACCAGCAGAGGACAGGAGGCTGAAGCTTTCTTT.

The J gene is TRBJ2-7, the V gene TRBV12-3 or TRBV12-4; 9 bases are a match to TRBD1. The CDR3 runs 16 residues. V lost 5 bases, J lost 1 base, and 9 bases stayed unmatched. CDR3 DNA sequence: TGTGCCAGCAGTCCTGGTCGACAGGGGGATTCCTACGAGCAGTACGTC. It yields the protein CASSPGRQGDSYEQYV.